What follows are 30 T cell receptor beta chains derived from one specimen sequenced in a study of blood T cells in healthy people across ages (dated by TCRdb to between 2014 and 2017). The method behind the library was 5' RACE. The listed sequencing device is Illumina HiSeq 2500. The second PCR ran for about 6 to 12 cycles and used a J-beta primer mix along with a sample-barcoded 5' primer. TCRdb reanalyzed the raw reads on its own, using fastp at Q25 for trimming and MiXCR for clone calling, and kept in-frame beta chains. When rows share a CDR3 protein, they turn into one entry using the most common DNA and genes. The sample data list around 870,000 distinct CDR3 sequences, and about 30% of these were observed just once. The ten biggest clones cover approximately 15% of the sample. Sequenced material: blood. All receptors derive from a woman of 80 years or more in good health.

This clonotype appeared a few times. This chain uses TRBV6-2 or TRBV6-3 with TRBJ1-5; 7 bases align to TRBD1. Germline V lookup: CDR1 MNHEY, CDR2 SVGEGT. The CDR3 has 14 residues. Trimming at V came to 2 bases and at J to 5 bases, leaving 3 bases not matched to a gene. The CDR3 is CASSYGTEYQPQHF. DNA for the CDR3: TGTGCCAGCAGTTACGGGACAGAATATCAGCCCCAGCATTTT.

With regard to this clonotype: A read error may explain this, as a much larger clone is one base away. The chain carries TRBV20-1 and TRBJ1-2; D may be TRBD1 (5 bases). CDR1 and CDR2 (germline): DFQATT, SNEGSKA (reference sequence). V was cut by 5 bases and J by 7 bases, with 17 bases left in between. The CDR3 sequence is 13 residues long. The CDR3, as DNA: TGCAGTGCTGGCAAAGGGGAGCGGAGTGGCTACACCTTC. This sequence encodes CSAGKGERSGYTF.

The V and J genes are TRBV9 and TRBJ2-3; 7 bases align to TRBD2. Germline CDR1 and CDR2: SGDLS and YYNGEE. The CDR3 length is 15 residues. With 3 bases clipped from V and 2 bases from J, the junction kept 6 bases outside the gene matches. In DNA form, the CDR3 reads TGTGCCAGCAGCGAGACGCGGGGGATCACAGATACGCAGTATTTT. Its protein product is CASSETRGITDTQYF.

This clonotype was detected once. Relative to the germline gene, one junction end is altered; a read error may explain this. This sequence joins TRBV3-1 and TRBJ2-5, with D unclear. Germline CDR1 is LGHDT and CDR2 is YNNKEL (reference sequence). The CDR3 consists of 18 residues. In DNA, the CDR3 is TGTGCCGGCAGTACGGGTGGCTTTCCTAGACCTTACCAAGAGACCCAGTACTTC. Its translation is CAGSTGGFPRPYQETQYF.

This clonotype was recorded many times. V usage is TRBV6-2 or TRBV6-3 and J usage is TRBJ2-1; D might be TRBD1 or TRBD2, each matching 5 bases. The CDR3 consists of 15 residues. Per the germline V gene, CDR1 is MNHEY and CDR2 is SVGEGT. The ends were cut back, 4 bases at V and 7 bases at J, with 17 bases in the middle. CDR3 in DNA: TGTGCCAGCAGTTTCGCCGGGGCTAGGAGAAATGAGCAGTTCTTC. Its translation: CASSFAGARRNEQFF.

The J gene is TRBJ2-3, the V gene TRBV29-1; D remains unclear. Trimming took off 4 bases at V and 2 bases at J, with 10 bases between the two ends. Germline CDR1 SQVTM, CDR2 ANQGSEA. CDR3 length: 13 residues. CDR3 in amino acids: CSVGRVLTDTQYF. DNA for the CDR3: TGCAGCGTTGGCCGGGTTCTCACAGATACGCAGTATTTT.

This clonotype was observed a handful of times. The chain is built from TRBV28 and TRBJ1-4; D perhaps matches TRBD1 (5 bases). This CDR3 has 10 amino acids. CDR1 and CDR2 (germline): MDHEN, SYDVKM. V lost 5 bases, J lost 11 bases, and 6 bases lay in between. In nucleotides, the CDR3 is TGTGCCAGCAGTCGGGGGAAACTGTTTTTT. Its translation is CASSRGKLFF.

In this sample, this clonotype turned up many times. The CDR3, as DNA: TGCAGTGCTAGAGTGGTGAGAACTGGGCGCAATGAGCAGTTCTTC. Translation gives CSARVVRTGRNEQFF. The chain recombines TRBV20-1 with TRBJ2-1; D gene uncertain. The CDR3 covers 15 residues. V lost 1 base, J lost 6 bases, and 16 bases lay in between. CDR1 DFQATT and CDR2 SNEGSKA come from the germline V gene (reference sequence).

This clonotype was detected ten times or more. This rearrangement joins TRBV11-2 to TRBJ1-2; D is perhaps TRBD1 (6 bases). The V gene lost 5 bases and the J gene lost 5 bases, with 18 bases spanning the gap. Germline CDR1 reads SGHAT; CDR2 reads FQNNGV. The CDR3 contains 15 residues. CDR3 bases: TGTGCCAGCAGCCCAGGGGTGTTGCACGCTTATGGCTACACCTTC. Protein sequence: CASSPGVLHAYGYTF. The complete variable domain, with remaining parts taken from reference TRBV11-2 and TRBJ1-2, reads EAGVAQSPRYKIIEKRQSVAFWCNPISGHATLYWYQQILGQGPKLLIQFQNNGVVDDSQLPKDRFSAERLKGVDSTLKIQPAKLEDSAVYLCASSPGVLHAYGYTFGSGTRLTVV.

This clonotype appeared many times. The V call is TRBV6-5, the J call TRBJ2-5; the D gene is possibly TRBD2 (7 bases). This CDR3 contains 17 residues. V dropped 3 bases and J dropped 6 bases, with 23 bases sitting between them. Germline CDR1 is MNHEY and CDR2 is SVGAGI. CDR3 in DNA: TGTGCCAGCAGTTATCAAGGGGGGACGGGGGGTATAAAGACCCAGTACTTC. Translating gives CASSYQGGTGGIKTQYF.

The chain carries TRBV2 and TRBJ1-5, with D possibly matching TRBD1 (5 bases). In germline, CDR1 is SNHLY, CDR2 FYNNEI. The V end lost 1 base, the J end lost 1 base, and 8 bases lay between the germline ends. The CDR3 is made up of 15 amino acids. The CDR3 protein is CASSEGGVSNQPQHF. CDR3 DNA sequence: TGTGCCAGCAGTGAAGGAGGGGTGAGCAATCAGCCCCAGCATTTT.

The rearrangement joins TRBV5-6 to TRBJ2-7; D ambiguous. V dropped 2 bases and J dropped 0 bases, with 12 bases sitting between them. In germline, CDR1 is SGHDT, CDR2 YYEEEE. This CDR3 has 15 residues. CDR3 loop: CASSFGALASYEQYF. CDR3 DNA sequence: TGTGCCAGCAGCTTTGGAGCTTTGGCCTCCTACGAGCAGTACTTC. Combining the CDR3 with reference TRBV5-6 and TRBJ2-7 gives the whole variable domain DAGVTQSPTHLIKTRGQQVTLRCSPKSGHDTVSWYQQALGQGPQFIFQYYEEEERQRGNFPDRFSGHQFPNYSSELNVNALLLGDSALYLCASSFGALASYEQYFGPGTRLTVT.

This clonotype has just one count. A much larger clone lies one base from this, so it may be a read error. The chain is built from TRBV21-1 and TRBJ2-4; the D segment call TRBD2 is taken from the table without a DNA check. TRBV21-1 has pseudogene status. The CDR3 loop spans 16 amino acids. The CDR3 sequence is CASSKEEGLTKNIQYF. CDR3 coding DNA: TGTGCCAGCAGCAAAGAGGAGGGACTGACCAAAAACATTCAGTACTTC.

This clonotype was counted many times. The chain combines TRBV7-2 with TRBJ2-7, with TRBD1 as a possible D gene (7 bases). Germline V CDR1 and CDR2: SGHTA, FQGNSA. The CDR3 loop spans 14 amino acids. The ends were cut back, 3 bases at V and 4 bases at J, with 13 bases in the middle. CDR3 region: CASSFSGGQYEQYF. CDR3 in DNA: TGTGCCAGCAGCTTTTCAGGGGGGCAGTACGAGCAGTACTTC.

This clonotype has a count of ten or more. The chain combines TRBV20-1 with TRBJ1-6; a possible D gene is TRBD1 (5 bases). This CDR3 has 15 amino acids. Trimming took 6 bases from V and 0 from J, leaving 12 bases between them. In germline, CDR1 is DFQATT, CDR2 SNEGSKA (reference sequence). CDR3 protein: CSAGGHVSYNSPLHF. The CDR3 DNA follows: TGCAGTGCGGGAGGACACGTCTCCTATAATTCACCCCTCCACTTT.

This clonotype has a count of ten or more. In nucleotides, the CDR3 is TGCAGTGCCGATGACCGAGCCTACAATGAGCAGTTCTTC. Translating it yields CSADDRAYNEQFF. This chain links TRBV20-1 with TRBJ2-1; D gene uncertain. The CDR3 loop spans 13 amino acids. V was cut by 6 bases and J by 2 bases, with 11 bases left in between. CDR1 is DFQATT and CDR2 is SNEGSKA in the germline V gene (reference sequence).

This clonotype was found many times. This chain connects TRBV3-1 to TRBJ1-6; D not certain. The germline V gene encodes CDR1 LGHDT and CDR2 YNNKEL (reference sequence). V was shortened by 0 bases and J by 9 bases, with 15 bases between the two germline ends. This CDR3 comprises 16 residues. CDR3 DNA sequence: TGTGCCAGCAGCCAAGACCGTGTCAGAGCGAGTTCACCCCTCCACTTT. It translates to CASSQDRVRASSPLHF.

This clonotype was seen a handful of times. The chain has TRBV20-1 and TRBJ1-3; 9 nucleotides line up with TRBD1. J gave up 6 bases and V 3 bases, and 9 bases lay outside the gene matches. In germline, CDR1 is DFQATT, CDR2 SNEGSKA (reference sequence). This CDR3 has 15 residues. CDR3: CSARRPGQGTNTIYF. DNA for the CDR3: TGCAGTGCTAGGCGTCCGGGACAGGGTACAAACACCATATATTTT.

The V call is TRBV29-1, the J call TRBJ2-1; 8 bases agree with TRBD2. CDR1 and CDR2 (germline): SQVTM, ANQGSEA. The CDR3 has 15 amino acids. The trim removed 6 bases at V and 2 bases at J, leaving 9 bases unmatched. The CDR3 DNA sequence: TGCAGCGTCATCTCAACTAGCGGCCCCTACAATGAGCAGTTCTTC. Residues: CSVISTSGPYNEQFF.

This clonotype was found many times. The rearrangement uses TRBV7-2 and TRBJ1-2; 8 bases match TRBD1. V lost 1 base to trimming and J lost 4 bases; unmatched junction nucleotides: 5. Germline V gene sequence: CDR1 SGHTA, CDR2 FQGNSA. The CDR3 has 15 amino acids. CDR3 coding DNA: TGTGCCAGCAGCTTAGACCCAGGGGGCGGCTATGGCTACACCTTC. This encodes CASSLDPGGGYGYTF.

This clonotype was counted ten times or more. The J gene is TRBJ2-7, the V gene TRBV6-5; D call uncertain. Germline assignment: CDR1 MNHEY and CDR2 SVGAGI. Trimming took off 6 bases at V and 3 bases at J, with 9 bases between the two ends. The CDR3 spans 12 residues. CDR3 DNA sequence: TGTGCCAGCAGGGGCTGGGACTACGAGCAGTACTTC. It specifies CASRGWDYEQYF.

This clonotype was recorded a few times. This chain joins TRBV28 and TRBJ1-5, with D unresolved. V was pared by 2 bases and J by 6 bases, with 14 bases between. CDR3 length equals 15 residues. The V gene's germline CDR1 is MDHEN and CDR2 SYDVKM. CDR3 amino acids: CASSLVARYVQPQHF. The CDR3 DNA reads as TGTGCCAGCAGTTTAGTAGCACGTTATGTTCAGCCCCAGCATTTT. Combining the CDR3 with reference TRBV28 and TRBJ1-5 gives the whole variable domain DVKVTQSSRYLVKRTGEKVFLECVQDMDHENMFWYRQDPGLGLRLIYFSYDVKMKEKGDIPEGYSVSREKKERFSLILESASTNQTSMYLCASSLVARYVQPQHFGDGTRLSIL.

In DNA, the CDR3 is TGTGCCAGCAGCTTGAAAGGGGATCGCAATCAGCCCCAGCATTTT. Translating it yields CASSLKGDRNQPQHF. V gene TRBV5-5 combines with J gene TRBJ1-5, with a weak D call TRBD1 (5 bases). The ends were cut back, 1 base at V and 2 bases at J, with 10 bases in the middle. Germline CDR1 and CDR2: SGHKS and YYEKEE (reference sequence). CDR3 length equals 15 residues.

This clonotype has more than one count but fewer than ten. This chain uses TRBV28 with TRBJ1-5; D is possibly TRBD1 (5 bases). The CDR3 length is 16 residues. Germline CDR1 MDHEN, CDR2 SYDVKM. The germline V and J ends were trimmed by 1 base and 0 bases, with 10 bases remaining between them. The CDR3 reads CASSLLGQLSNQPQHF. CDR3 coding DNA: TGTGCCAGCAGTTTATTGGGGCAGCTTAGCAATCAGCCCCAGCATTTT.

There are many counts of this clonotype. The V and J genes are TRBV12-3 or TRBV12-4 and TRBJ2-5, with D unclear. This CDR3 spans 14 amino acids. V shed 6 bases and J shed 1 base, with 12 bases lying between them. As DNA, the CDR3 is TGTGCCAGCAGCGCTAGAAAAATCCAAGAGACCCAGTACTTC. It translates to CASSARKIQETQYF.

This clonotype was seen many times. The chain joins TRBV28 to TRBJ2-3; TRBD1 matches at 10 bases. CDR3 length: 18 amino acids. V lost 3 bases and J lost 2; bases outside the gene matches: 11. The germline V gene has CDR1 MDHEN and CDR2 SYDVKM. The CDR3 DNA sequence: TGTGCCAGCAGTTTTCTTCCTCCGGGACAGGGGATCACAGATACGCAGTATTTT. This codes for CASSFLPPGQGITDTQYF.

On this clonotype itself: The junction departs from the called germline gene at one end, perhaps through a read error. The CDR3 region is CSARGPSGVAKNIQYF. The CDR3 DNA is TGCAGTGCAAGAGGGCCTAGCGGAGTAGCCAAAAACATTCAGTACTTC. This rearrangement joins TRBV20-1 to TRBJ2-4; 7 positions match TRBD2. The length of the CDR3 is 16 residues. Germline values: CDR1 DFQATT, CDR2 SNEGSKA (reference sequence).

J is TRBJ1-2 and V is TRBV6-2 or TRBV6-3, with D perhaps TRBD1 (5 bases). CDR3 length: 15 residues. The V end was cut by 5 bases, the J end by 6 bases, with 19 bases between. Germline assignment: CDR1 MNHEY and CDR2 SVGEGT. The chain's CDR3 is CASSRQTPASHGYTF. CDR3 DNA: TGTGCCAGCAGTCGACAGACCCCAGCTAGCCATGGCTACACCTTC.

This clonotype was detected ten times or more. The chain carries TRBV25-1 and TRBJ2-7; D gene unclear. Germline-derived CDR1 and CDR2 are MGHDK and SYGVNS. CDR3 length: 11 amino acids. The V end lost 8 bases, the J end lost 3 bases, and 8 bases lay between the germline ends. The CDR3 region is CASARLYEQYF. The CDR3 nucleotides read TGTGCCAGCGCCAGACTCTACGAGCAGTACTTC.

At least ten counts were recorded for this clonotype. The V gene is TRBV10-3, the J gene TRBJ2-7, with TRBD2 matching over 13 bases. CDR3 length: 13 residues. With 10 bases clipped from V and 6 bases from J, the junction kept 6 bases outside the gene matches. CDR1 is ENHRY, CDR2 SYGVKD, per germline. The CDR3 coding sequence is TGTGCCACCGTACTAGCGGGGGGGCTCGAGCAGTACTTC. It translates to CATVLAGGLEQYF.